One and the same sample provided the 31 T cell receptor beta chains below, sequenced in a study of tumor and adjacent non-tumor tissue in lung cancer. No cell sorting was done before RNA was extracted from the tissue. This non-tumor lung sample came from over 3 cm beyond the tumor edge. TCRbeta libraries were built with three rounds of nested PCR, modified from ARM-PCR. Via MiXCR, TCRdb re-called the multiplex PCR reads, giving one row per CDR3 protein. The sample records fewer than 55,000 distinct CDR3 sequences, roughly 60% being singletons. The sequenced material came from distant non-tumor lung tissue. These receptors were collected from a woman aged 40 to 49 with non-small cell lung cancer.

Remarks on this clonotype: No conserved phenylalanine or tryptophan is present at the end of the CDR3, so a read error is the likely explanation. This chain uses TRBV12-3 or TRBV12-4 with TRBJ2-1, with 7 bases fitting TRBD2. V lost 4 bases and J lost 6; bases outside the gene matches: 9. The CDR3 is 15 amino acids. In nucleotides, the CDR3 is TGTGCCAGCAGTTCCAGCGGGGCCTACTGCAATGAGCAGTTCCTC. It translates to CASSSSGAYCNEQFL.

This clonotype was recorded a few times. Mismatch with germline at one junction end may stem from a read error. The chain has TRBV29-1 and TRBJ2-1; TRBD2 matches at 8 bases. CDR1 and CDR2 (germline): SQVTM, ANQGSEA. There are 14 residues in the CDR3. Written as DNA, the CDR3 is TGCAGCGTGGGGGTGAGCGGGAGCCATGGCGAGCAGTTATTC. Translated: CSVGVSGSHGEQLF.

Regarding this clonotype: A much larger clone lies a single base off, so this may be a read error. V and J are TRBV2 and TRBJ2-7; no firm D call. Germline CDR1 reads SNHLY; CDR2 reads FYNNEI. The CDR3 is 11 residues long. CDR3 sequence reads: CTSRNLYEQYF. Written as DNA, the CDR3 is TGTACCAGCAGGAACCTATACGAGCAGTACTTC.

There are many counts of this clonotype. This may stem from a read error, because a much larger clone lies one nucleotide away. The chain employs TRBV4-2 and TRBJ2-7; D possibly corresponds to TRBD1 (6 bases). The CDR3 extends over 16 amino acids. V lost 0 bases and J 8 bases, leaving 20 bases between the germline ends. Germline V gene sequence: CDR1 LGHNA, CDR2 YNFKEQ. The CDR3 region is CASSQDAALQGFKQYF. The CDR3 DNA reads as TGTGCCAGCAGCCAAGACGCCGCTCTACAGGGATTCAAGCAGTACTTC.

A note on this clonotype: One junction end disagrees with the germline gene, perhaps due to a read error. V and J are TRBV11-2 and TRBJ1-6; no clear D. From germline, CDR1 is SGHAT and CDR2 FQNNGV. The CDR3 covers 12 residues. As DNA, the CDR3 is TGTGCCAGTCAGTGGTCTAATTCATCCCTCCACTTT. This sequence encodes CASQWSNSSLHF.

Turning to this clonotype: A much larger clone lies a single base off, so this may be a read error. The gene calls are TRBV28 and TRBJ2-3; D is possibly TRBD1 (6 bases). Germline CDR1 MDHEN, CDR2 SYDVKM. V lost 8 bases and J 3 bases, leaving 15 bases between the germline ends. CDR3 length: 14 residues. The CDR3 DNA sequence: TGTGCCAGCTCCAGACAGGACCAAACAGATACGCAGTATTTT. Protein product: CASSRQDQTDTQYF.

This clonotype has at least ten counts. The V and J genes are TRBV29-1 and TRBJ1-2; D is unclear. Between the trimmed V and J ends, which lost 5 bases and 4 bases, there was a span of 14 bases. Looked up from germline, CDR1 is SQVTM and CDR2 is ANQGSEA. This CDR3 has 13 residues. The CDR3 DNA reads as TGCAGCGTTTCCCCGGTCTTGGGCTATGGCTACACCTTC. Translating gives CSVSPVLGYGYTF.

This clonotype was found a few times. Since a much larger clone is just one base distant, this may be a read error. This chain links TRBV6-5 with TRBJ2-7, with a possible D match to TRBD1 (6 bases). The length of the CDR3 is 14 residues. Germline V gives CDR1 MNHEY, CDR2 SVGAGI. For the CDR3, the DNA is TGTACCAGCAGCCCAAGAAAGGACAGCTACGAGCAGTACTTC. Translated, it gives CTSSPRKDSYEQYF.

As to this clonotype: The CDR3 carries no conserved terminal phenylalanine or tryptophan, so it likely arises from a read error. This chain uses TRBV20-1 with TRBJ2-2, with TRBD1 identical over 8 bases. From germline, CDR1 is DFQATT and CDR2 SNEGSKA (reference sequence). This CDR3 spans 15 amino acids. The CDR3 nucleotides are TGCAGTGCCCCAAGGCAGGGGGCAAGCACCGGGGAACTGTTTTCT. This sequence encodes CSAPRQGASTGELFS.

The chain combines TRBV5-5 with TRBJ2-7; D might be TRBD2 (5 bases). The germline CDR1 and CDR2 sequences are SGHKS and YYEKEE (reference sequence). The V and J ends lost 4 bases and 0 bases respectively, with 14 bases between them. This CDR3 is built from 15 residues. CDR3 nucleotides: TGTGCCAGCAGCCCGGGAACCCTTGTCTCCTACGAGCAGTACTTC. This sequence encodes CASSPGTLVSYEQYF.

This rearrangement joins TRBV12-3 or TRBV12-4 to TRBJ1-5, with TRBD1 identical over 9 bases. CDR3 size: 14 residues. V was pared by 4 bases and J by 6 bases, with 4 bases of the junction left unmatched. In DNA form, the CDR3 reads TGTGCCAGCAGTTCGGGACAGGGTGGTCAGCCCCAGCATTTT. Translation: CASSSGQGGQPQHF.

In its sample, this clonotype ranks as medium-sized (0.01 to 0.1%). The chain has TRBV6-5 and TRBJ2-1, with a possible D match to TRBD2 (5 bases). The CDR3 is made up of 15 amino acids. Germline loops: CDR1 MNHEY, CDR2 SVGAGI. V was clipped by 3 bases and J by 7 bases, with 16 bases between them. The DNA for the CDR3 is TGTGCCAGCAGTTATTCCCAATATGCGGGTAATGAGCAGTTCTTC. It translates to CASSYSQYAGNEQFF.

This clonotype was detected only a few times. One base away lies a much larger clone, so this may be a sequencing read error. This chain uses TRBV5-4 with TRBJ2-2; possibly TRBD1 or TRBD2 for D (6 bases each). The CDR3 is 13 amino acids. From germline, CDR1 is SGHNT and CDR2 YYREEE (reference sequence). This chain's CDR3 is CASGGQNTGGLFF. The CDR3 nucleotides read TGTGCCAGCGGAGGACAGAACACCGGGGGGCTGTTTTTT.

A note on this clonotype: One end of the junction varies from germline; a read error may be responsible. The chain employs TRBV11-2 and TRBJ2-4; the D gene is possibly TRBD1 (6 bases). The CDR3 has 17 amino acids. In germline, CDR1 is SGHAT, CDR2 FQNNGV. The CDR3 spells CTSSIGTQGGAKNIQYF. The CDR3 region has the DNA TGTACCAGCAGCATAGGAACACAGGGTGGAGCCAAAAACATTCAGTATTTC.

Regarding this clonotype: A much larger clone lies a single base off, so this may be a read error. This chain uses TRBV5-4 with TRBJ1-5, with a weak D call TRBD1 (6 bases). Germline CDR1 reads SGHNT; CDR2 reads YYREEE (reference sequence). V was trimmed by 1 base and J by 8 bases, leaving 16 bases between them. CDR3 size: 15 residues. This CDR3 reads CASSLSRGKHEPQHF. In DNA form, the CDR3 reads TGTGCCAGCAGCTTGAGCAGGGGCAAGCATGAGCCCCAGCATTTT.

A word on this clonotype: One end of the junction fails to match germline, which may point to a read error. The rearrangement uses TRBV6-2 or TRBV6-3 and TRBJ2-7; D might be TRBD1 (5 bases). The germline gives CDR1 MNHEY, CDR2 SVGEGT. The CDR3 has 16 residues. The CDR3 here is CTSSHSSGSMSGEQYF. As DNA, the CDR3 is TGTACCAGCAGTCACTCGTCAGGGTCTATGAGTGGCGAGCAGTACTTC.

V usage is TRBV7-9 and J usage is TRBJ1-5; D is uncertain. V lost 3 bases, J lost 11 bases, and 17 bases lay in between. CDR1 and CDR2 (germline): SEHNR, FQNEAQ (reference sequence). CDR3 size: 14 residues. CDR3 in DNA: TGTGCCAGCAGCTTCGCTACTAGCAACCAGACCCAGCATTTT. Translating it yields CASSFATSNQTQHF.

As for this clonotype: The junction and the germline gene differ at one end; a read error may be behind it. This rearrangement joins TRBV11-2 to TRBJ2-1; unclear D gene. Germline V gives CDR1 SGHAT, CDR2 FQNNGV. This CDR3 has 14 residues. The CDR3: CASSLVGTNNEQFF. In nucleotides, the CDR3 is TGTGCTAGCAGCTTGGTGGGAACAAACAATGAGCAGTTCTTC.

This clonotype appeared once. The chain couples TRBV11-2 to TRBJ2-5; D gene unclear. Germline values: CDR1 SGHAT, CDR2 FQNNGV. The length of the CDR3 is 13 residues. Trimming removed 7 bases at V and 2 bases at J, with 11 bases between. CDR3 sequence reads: CASTSRFQETQYF. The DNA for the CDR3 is TGTGCCAGCACCTCACGATTTCAAGAGACCCAGTACTTC. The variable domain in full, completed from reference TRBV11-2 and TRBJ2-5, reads EAGVAQSPRYKIIEKRQSVAFWCNPISGHATLYWYQQILGQGPKLLIQFQNNGVVDDSQLPKDRFSAERLKGVDSTLKIQPAKLEDSAVYLCASTSRFQETQYFGPGTRLLVL.

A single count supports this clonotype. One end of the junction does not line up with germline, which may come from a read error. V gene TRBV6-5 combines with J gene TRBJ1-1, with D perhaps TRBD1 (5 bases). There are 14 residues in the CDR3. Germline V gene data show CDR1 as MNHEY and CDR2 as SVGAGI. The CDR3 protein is CVSSSLGRGTETFF. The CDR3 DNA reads TGTGTCAGCAGCAGCCTGGGACGGGGCACTGAAACTTTCTTT.

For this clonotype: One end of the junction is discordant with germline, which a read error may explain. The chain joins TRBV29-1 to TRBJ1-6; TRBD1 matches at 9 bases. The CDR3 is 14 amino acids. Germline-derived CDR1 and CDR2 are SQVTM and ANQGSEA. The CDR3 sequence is CSAGTGWDNSPIHF. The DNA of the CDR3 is TGCAGCGCCGGGACAGGGTGGGATAATTCACCCATCCACTTT.

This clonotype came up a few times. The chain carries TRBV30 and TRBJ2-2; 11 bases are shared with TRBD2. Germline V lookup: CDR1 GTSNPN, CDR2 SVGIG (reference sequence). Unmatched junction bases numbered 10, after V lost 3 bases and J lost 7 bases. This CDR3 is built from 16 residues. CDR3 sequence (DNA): TGTGCCTGGAGAGGTAGCGGGGGGGTCAGAATCGGGGAGCTGTTTTTT. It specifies CAWRGSGGVRIGELFF. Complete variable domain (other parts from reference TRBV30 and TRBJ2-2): SQTIHQWPATLVQPVGSPLSLECTVEGTSNPNLYWYRQAAGRGLQLLFYSVGIGQISSEVPQNLSASRPQDRQFILSSKKLLLSDSGFYLCAWRGSGGVRIGELFFGEGSRLTVL.

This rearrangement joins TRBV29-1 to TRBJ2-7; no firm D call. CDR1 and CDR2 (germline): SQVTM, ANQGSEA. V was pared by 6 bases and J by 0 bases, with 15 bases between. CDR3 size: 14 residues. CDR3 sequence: CSVSLPWRSYEQYF. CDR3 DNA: TGCAGCGTCTCACTTCCCTGGCGCTCCTACGAGCAGTACTTC.

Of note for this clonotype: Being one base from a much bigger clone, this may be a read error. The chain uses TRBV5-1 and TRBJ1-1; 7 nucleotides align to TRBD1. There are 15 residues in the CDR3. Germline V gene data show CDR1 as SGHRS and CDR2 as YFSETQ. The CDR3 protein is CASSLGGRGFTETFF. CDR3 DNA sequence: TGCGCCAGCAGCTTGGGCGGCAGGGGGTTCACTGAAACTTTCTTT.

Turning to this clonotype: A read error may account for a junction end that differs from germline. The CDR3 loop reads CATSDAMGYSCEQYF. The CDR3 nucleotides read TGTGCCACCAGTGACGCCATGGGCTACTCCTGCGAGCAGTACTTC. This rearrangement joins TRBV24-1 to TRBJ2-7; D call uncertain. CDR1 KGHDR and CDR2 SFDVKD come from the germline V gene. This CDR3 has 15 amino acids.

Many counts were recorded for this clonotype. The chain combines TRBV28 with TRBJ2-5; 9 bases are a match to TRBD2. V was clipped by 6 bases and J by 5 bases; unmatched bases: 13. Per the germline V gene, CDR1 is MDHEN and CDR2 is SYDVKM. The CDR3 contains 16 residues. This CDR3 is CASRNPSGMGRETQYF. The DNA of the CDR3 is TGTGCCAGCAGGAATCCTAGCGGGATGGGTAGGGAGACCCAGTACTTC.

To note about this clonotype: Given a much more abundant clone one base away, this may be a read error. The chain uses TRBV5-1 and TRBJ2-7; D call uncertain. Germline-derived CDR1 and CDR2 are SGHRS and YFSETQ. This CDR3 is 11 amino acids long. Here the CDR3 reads CTSSQNYEQYF. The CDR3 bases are TGCACCAGCAGTCAGAACTACGAGCAGTACTTC.

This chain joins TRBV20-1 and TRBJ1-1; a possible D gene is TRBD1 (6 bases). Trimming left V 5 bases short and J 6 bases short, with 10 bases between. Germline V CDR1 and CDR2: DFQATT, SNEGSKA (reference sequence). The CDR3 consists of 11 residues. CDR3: CSARTDAEAFF. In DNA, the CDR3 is TGCAGTGCTCGGACAGACGCTGAAGCTTTCTTT.

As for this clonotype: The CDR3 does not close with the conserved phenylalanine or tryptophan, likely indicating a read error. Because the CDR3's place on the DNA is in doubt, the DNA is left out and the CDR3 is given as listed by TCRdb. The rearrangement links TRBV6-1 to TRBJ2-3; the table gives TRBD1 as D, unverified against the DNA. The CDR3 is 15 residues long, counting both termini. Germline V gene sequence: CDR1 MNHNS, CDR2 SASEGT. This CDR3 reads CASSEGVPRIDLGYY.

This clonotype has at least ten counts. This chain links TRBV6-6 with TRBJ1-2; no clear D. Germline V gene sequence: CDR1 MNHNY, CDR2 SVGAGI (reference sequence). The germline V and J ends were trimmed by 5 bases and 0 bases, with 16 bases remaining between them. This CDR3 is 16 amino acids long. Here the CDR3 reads CASSHAMRSTNYGYTF. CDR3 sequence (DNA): TGTGCCAGCAGTCACGCGATGAGAAGCACTAACTATGGCTACACCTTC.

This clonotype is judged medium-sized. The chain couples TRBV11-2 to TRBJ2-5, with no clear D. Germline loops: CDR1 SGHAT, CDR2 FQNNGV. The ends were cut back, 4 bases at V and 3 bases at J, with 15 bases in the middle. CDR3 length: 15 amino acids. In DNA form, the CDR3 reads TGTGCCAGCAGCTCATCAAACGGCAAGGAAGAGACCCAGTACTTC. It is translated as CASSSSNGKEETQYF.